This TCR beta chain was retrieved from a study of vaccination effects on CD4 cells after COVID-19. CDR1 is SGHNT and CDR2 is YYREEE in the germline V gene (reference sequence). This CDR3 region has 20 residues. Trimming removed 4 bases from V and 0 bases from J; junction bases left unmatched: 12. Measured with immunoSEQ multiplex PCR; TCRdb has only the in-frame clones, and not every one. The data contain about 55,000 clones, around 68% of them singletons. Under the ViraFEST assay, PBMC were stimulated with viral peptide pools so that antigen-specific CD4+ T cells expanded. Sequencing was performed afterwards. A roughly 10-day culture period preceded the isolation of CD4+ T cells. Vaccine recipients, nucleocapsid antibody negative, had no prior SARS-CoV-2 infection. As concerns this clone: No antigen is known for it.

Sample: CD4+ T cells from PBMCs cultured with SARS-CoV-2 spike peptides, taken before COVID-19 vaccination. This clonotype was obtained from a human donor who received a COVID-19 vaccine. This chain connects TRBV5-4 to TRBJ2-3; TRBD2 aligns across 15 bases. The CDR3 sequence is CASSPPGLAGGTPSTDTQYF. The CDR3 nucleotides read TGTGCCAGCAGCCCTCCGGGACTAGCGGGGGGAACTCCTAGCACAGATACGCAGTATTTT.